The sequence of this T cell receptor beta chain was determined in a study of blood T cell repertoires in COVID-19. Study context: Both acute and convalescent COVID-19 samples were obtained from the United States, Italy and Spain. The cDNA or gDNA used as material had been derived from T cells, B-cell-depleted T cells, or PBMCs.

In the authors' workflow: Researchers report that nucleated cell counts were estimated from reference gene primer amplification. Here immunoSEQ multiplex PCR was the method, and the copy in TCRdb shows in-frame clones only, minus some. That table is the source of V, J and clone size, and D and trimming were worked out from the DNA. The sample has about 120,000 clones, approximately 78% seen once. The V gene lost 4 bases and the J gene lost 0 bases, with 12 bases spanning the gap. Germline-derived CDR1 and CDR2 are KGHDR and SFDVKD. The CDR3 totals 16 residues. The chain is built from TRBV24-1 and TRBJ2-1; possibly TRBD2 for D (7 bases). Sequencing used peripheral blood. The sequence came from a man in his sixties or seventies with acute or convalescent COVID-19. The CDR3: CATSDGGRSSYNEQFF. The CDR3 DNA reads TGTGCCACCAGTGACGGGGGGCGGAGCTCCTACAATGAGCAGTTCTTC.